This TCR beta chain derives from a study of blood T cell repertoires in COVID-19. Sequencing used immunoSEQ multiplex PCR; TCRdb keeps in-frame clones, though not all of them. The repertoire holds approximately 260,000 clones, with about nine tenths as singletons. With 2 bases clipped from V and 2 bases from J, the junction kept 5 bases outside the gene matches. This CDR3 is built from 16 residues. Germline V gene lookup returns CDR1 MGHRA and CDR2 YSYEKL. The sequence derives from a man aged 45-60 years with acute or convalescent COVID-19. Sequencing input: peripheral blood. The V and J genes are TRBV4-1 and TRBJ2-1; TRBD1 agrees at 8 bases. The chain's CDR3 is CASSQTGTGAYNEQFF. CDR3 DNA: TGCGCCAGCAGCCAAACCGGGACAGGAGCCTACAATGAGCAGTTCTTC.